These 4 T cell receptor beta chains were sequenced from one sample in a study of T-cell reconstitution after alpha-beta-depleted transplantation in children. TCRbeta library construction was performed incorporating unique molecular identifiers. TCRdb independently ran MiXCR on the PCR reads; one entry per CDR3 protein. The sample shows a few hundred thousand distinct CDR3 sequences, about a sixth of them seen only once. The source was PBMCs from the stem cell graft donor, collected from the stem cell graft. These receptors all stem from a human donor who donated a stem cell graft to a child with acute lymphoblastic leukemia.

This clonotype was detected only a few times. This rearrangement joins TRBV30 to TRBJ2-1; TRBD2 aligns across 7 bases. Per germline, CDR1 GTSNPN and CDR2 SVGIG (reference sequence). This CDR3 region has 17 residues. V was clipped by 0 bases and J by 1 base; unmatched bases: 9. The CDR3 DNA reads TGTGCCTGGAGTGTTGATTTGCGGGAGCAGTCCTACAATGAGCAGTTCTTC. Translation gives CAWSVDLREQSYNEQFF.

Here the CDR3 DNA reads TGCGCCAGCAGCTTGGAGGGGGTTAGCAATCAGCCCCAGCATTTT. Residues: CASSLEGVSNQPQHF. J is TRBJ1-5 and V is TRBV5-1; D is possibly TRBD1 (6 bases). The CDR3 is 15 residues long. The germline CDR1 and CDR2 sequences are SGHRS and YFSETQ. Trimming removed 0 bases at V and 0 bases at J, with 7 bases between.

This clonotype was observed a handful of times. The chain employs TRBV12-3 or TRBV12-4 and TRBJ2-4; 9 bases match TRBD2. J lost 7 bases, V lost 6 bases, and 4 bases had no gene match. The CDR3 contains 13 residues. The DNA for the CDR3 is TGTGCCAGCAGAATAGCGGGAGCTAACATTCAGTACTTC. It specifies CASRIAGANIQYF.

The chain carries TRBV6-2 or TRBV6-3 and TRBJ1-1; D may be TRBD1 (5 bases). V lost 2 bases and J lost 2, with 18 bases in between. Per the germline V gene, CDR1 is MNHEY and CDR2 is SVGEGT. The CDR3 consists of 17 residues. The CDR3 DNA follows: TGTGCCAGCAGTTACATTCTAGGTTTGTGGGACAACACTGAAGCTTTCTTT. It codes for CASSYILGLWDNTEAFF.